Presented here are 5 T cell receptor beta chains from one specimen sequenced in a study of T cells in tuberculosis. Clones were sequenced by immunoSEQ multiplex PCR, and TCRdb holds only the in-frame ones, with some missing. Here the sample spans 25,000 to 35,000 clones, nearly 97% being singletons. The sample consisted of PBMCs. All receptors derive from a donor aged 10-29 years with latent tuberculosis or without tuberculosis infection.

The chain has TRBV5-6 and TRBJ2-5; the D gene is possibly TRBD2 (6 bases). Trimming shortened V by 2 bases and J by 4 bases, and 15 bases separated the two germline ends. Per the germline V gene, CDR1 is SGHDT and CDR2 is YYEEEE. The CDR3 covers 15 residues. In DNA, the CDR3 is TGTGCCAGCAGCTTAGTAGCGGACGTCCGAGAGACCCAGTACTTC. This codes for CASSLVADVRETQYF. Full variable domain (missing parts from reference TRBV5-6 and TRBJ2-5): DAGVTQSPTHLIKTRGQQVTLRCSPKSGHDTVSWYQQALGQGPQFIFQYYEEEERQRGNFPDRFSGHQFPNYSSELNVNALLLGDSALYLCASSLVADVRETQYFGPGTRLLVL.

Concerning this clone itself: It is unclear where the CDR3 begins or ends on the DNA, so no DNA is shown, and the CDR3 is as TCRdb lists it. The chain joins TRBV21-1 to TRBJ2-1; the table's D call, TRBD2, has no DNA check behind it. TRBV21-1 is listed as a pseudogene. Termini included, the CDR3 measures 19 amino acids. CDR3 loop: CASSKVASGSGGSYNEQFF.

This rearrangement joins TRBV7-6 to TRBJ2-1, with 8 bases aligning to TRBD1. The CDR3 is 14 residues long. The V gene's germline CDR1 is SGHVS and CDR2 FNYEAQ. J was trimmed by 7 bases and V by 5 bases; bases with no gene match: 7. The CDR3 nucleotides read TGTGCCAGCAGCGCCCGGGACAGGTCGAATGAGCAGTTCTTC. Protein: CASSARDRSNEQFF.

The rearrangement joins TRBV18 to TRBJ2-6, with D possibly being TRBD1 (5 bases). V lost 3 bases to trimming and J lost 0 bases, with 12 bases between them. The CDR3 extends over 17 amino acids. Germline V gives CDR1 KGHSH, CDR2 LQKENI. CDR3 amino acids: CASSPRTQSSGANVLTF. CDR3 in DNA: TGTGCCAGCTCACCGCGGACACAAAGCTCTGGGGCCAACGTCCTGACTTTC.

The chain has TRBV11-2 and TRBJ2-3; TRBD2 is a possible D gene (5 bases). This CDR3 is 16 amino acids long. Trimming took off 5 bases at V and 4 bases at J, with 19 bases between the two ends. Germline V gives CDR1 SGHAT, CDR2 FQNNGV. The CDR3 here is CASSLLIRGGSDTQYF. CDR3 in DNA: TGTGCCAGCAGCCTCCTGATCCGGGGTGGGTCAGATACGCAGTATTTT.